The rows below give T cell receptor beta chains drawn from one sample of a study of blood T cell repertoires in COVID-19. TCRdb's copy holds only in-frame clones and misses some; the assay was immunoSEQ multiplex PCR. The sample lists roughly 150,000 clones, around nine tenths seen once, with over 4.5% in the top ten. The specimen was peripheral blood. All receptors come from a human donor in a cohort sampled during active COVID-19. The CDR3 runs from the conserved cysteine through the conserved F or W. Fields, in order: D gene, V gene, J gene, clone size, CDR3 DNA, CDR3 protein. The D gene is left open where the match is weak. Clone size, where shown, is once, few, many, or a class for clones that have expanded.

>NA|TRBV4-3|TRBJ1-1|NA
TGCGCCAGCAGCCAAGACAGAGGGGGCACTGAAGCTTTCTTT
CASSQDRGGTEAFF
>TRBD2|TRBV4-3|TRBJ2-1|NA
TGCGCCAGCAGCCAATTACTAGCGGGAGGTCTCAATGAGCAGTTCTTC
CASSQLLAGGLNEQFF
>TRBD2|TRBV9|TRBJ2-1|NA
TGTGCCAGCAGCGTAGTGGGGACTAGCGGGCGGAATGAGCAGTTCTTC
CASSVVGTSGRNEQFF
>NA|TRBV3-1/TRBV3-2|TRBJ1-4|NA
TGTGCCAGCAGTACAGGACAGCGACCCTTTAATGAAAAACTGTTTTTT
CASSTGQRPFNEKLFF
>TRBD1|TRBV5-1|TRBJ2-7|NA
TGCGCCAGCAGCTTGGATGGGACAGACTCCTACGAGCAGTACTTC
CASSLDGTDSYEQYF
>NA|TRBV7-6|TRBJ1-1|NA
TGTGCCAGCAGCTTAGGTGGGGGGAGCACTGAAGCTTTCTTT
CASSLGGGSTEAFF
>NA|TRBV30|TRBJ1-5|NA
TGTGCCTGGAGTGCAGGGAACAATCAGCCCCAGCATTTT
CAWSAGNNQPQHF
>NA|TRBV2|TRBJ1-1|NA
TGTGCCAGCAGGCCTGACAGGAACACTGAAGCTTTCTTT
CASRPDRNTEAFF
>TRBD1|TRBV15|TRBJ2-7|NA
TGTGCCACCAGCAGAATACAGGGGGCTTTATCCTACGAGCAGTACTTC
CATSRIQGALSYEQYF
>TRBD2|TRBV5-4|TRBJ2-7|NA
TGTGCCAGCAGCTTGGCCGGGGGGGTGGCCTACGAGCAGTACTTC
CASSLAGGVAYEQYF
>NA|TRBV12-3/TRBV12-4|TRBJ2-7|NA
TGTGCCAGCAGTTCCTTAGGAGGATACGAGCAGTACTTC
CASSSLGGYEQYF
>TRBD1|TRBV3-1/TRBV3-2|TRBJ2-6|NA
TGTGCCAGCAGCCCGAAACGGTTCAGGGGGCCCGGGGCCAACGTCCTGACTTTC
CASSPKRFRGPGANVLTF
>TRBD1|TRBV6-6|TRBJ2-7|once
TGTGCCAGCAGCTTCGGGACAGACTACGAGCAGTACTTC
CASSFGTDYEQYF
>NA|TRBV11-2|TRBJ2-3|once
TGTGCCAGCAGCTACTGGGCAGCCACAGATACGCAGTATTTT
CASSYWAATDTQYF
>TRBD2|TRBV7-9|TRBJ2-1|NA
TGTGCCAGCAGCTTAGCGCTTGGGACTAGCGGGACGACCTACAATGAGCAGTTCTTC
CASSLALGTSGTTYNEQFF
>NA|TRBV11-3|TRBJ2-7|NA
TGTGCCAGCAGCTTAGATTGGGGGCCTTTCTACGAGCAGTACTTC
CASSLDWGPFYEQYF
>NA|TRBV28|TRBJ1-5|NA
TGTGCCAGCAGTGATGACAGAATTCAGCCCCAGCATTTT
CASSDDRIQPQHF
>NA|TRBV28|TRBJ1-1|NA
TGTGCCAGCAGTTTCCTGAGAGCGAACACTGAAGCTTTCTTT
CASSFLRANTEAFF
>TRBD2|TRBV19|TRBJ2-2|NA
TGTGCCAGTAGTATAGACGGACTAGCGGGAGGGCCTTCCGGGGAGCTGTTTTTT
CASSIDGLAGGPSGELFF
>NA|TRBV28|TRBJ1-2|NA
TGTGCCAGCAGCCCGGGACATACCTACTATGGCTACACCTTC
CASSPGHTYYGYTF
>NA|TRBV5-1|TRBJ2-7|NA
TGCGCCAGCAGCTTGTCGGGCCCCCAAAGGGGCGAGCAGTACTTC
CASSLSGPQRGEQYF
>NA|TRBV5-3|TRBJ2-7|NA
TGTGCCAGAAGCTTCCGGGGGGCGGCCTACGAGCAGTACTTC
CARSFRGAAYEQYF
>NA|TRBV24-1|TRBJ2-5|NA
TGTGCCACCAGTGACCCAGGGGTTCGAGAGACCCAGTACTTC
CATSDPGVRETQYF